This is a list of T cell receptor beta chains from one sample in a study of T cell changes during pregnancy in multiple sclerosis. Measured with immunoSEQ multiplex PCR; TCRdb has only the in-frame clones, and not every one. The sample lists fewer than 15,000 clones; 65% to 90% were seen once. The source was CD8+ T cells from peripheral blood mononuclear cells, collected in the first trimester of pregnancy. The receptors originated from a female donor with multiple sclerosis, enrolled in a pregnancy study. Each CDR3 is given with its conserved first and last residue. The order of the fields is D gene, J gene, clone size, V gene, CDR3 protein, CDR3 DNA. D genes are given only for firm matches. Expanded clones are given a class, and other clones once, few, many or no size at all.

>TRBD1|TRBJ1-2|.|TRBV7-8
CASGPQNRGANYGYTF
TGTGCCAGCGGACCCCAGAACAGGGGAGCTAACTATGGCTACACCTTC
>TRBD1|TRBJ2-6|medium-sized|TRBV19
CASSGTGASGANVLTF
TGTGCCAGTAGTGGGACAGGGGCGTCCGGGGCCAACGTCCTGACTTTC
>.|TRBJ1-5|.|TRBV6-1
CASSEIGAYSNQPQHF
TGTGCCAGCAGTGAGATAGGGGCCTATAGCAATCAGCCCCAGCATTTT
>TRBD1|TRBJ1-2|.|TRBV29-1
CSVEGGQETNYGYTF
TGCAGCGTTGAGGGGGGACAGGAAACTAACTATGGCTACACCTTC
>.|TRBJ1-4|medium-sized|TRBV11-2
CAVGGGLGEKLFF
TGTGCCGTCGGCGGGGGCTTGGGCGAAAAACTGTTTTTT
>TRBD2|TRBJ2-3|.|TRBV2
CASSAGLAGGDTQYF
TGTGCCAGCAGTGCCGGACTAGCGGGAGGAGATACGCAGTATTTT
>.|TRBJ2-7|.|TRBV7-2
CASSPSLADYEQYF
TGTGCCAGCAGCCCCTCGCTTGCAGACTACGAGCAGTACTTC
>TRBD1|TRBJ2-2|few|TRBV7-6
CASSKGGARPGELFF
TGTGCCAGCAGTAAAGGGGGCGCCCGGCCCGGGGAGCTGTTTTTT
>TRBD2|TRBJ2-1|.|TRBV27
CASSLIWGGSSYNEQFF
TGTGCCAGCAGTTTGATTTGGGGCGGGAGCTCCTACAATGAGCAGTTCTTC
>.|TRBJ2-7|.|TRBV7-6
CASSLTGTDSSYEQYF
TGTGCCAGCAGCTTAACAGGGACGGACTCTTCCTACGAGCAGTACTTC
>.|TRBJ2-7|few|TRBV28
CASIPSLGAAYEQYF
TGTGCCAGCATCCCGAGCCTGGGGGCGGCCTACGAGCAGTACTTC
>.|TRBJ2-1|.|TRBV13
CASTYGSYNEQFF
TGTGCCAGCACCTACGGTTCCTACAATGAGCAGTTCTTC
>.|TRBJ1-1|.|TRBV19
CASSGQGKDPEAFF
TGTGCCAGTAGTGGTCAGGGGAAGGACCCTGAAGCTTTCTTT
>TRBD1|TRBJ2-1|.|TRBV6-1
CASSHGTGHGNEQFF
TGTGCCAGCAGTCACGGGACAGGGCACGGCAATGAGCAGTTCTTC
>TRBD1|TRBJ2-2|.|TRBV30
CAWSGTGVTRDTGELFF
TGTGCCTGGAGTGGGACAGGGGTCACAAGGGACACCGGGGAGCTGTTTTTT
>.|TRBJ1-1|.|TRBV7-9
CASSLAIAANTEAFF
TGTGCCAGCAGCTTAGCGATAGCGGCGAACACTGAAGCTTTCTTT
>TRBD2|TRBJ2-5|.|TRBV5-1
CASSLELAGGSETQYF
TGCGCCAGCAGCTTGGAACTAGCGGGAGGGTCGGAGACCCAGTACTTC
>.|TRBJ1-2|.|TRBV6-1
CASSGPGESYGYTF
TGTGCCAGCAGTGGACCCGGGGAGTCCTATGGCTACACCTTC
>TRBD2|TRBJ2-1|.|TRBV5-1
CASSLSGGRIDEQFF
TGCGCCAGCAGCCTTAGCGGGGGCAGGATTGATGAGCAGTTCTTC
>.|TRBJ2-1|.|TRBV2
CASSEMDSPYNEQFF
TGTGCCAGCAGTGAAATGGACAGCCCCTACAATGAGCAGTTCTTC
>TRBD2|TRBJ2-7|.|TRBV9
CASSDGTSDEQYF
TGTGCCAGCAGCGATGGGACTAGCGACGAGCAGTACTTC
>TRBD2|TRBJ2-5|.|TRBV11-3
CASRWTSGGAAQETQYF
TGTGCCAGCCGCTGGACTAGCGGGGGGGCCGCACAAGAGACCCAGTACTTC
>.|TRBJ1-5|few|TRBV30
CAWSVRGAIGQPQHF
TGTGCCTGGAGTGTTAGGGGCGCGATTGGACAGCCCCAGCATTTT
>.|TRBJ1-1|.|TRBV27
CASSFLGGPKKHHTEAFF
TGTGCCAGCAGTTTTCTTGGTGGGCCCAAAAAGCACCACACTGAAGCTTTCTTT
>.|TRBJ1-1|.|TRBV6-6
CASSLGSHGGVEAFF
TGTGCCAGCAGTTTAGGCTCACACGGGGGGGTTGAAGCTTTCTTT
>.|TRBJ2-3|.|TRBV7-9
CASSSGVDTQYF
TGTGCCAGCAGCTCGGGGGTAGATACGCAGTATTTT
>TRBD2|TRBJ2-3|.|TRBV27
CASSGGARATDTQYF
TGTGCCAGCTCGGGGGGGGCGCGTGCCACAGATACGCAGTATTTT
>TRBD1|TRBJ1-2|.|TRBV5-5
CASSLAGTAIFNYGYTF
TGTGCCAGCAGCTTGGCTGGGACAGCAATATTTAACTATGGCTACACCTTC
>TRBD2|TRBJ2-2|.|TRBV5-1
CASSTSTSITNTGELFF
TGCGCCAGCAGCACCTCGACTAGCATTACGAACACCGGGGAGCTGTTTTTT
>TRBD2|TRBJ2-3|few|TRBV6-4
CASSETGTSGKDTQYF
TGTGCCAGCAGTGAAACCGGGACTAGCGGGAAAGATACGCAGTATTTT
>.|TRBJ2-7|few|TRBV6-6
CASSYSRGRDQVEQYF
TGTGCCAGCAGTTACTCCAGGGGCAGGGATCAGGTCGAGCAGTACTTC
>.|TRBJ1-2|.|TRBV10-2
CASRIGHHNYGYTF
TGCGCCAGCAGGATCGGACATCACAACTATGGCTACACCTTC
>.|TRBJ2-3|once|TRBV21-1
CASSLRRGQFSTDTQYF
TGTGCCAGCAGCTTGAGAAGGGGGCAGTTTAGCACAGATACGCAGTATTTT